This TCR beta chain was recorded in a study of identical twins. Study findings and constraints: Abundant beta clonotypes from cord blood had fewer insertions, unlike memory repertoires, which showed none.

TCRdb re-analysed the 5' RACE reads in MiXCR, keeping a single row per CDR3 protein. The table records about 340,000 distinct CDR3 sequences, around 12% of them present only once. The germline gives CDR1 KGHDR, CDR2 SFDVKD. The CDR3 covers 13 residues. V shed 3 bases and J shed 5 bases, with 9 bases lying between them. A remark on this clonotype: Its specificity is not known.

Separately, the same data were catalogued under a study of yellow fever vaccine responses in identical twins. Per that paper: Twins reportedly showed a vaccine T cell response that seemed partly convergent and partly personalized.

The sequencing input was CD8+ T cells sorted from blood. This sequence joins TRBV24-1 and TRBJ2-5; D not resolved. The clonotype comes from a young woman in good health. CDR3 sequence reads: CATSDRVAETQYF. DNA for the CDR3: TGTGCCACCAGTGATCGGGTTGCGGAGACCCAGTACTTC.